The 23 T cell receptor beta chains below come from one sample, sequenced in a study of cytomegalovirus exposure and HLA in healthy donors. The PCR contained 60 Vbeta and 13 Jbeta primers. The assay was immunoSEQ multiplex PCR, and TCRdb's table has in-frame clones only and misses some. The data show approximately 100,000 clones, more than 60% seen once. Sequenced material: PBMCs. These receptors were taken from a man aged 30 to 39 in good health and CMV-seronegative.

The V and J genes are TRBV19 and TRBJ2-7; 7 bases fit TRBD1. The CDR3 spans 15 residues. The germline V gene has CDR1 LNHDA and CDR2 SQIVND (reference sequence). J was trimmed by 4 bases and V by 5 bases; bases with no gene match: 11. The chain's CDR3 is CASSLPGTALYEQYF. The CDR3 nucleotides are TGTGCCAGTAGTCTTCCCGGGACAGCCTTATACGAGCAGTACTTC.

CDR3 amino acids: CASSPTGYEQYF. CDR3 nucleotide sequence: TGTGCCAGCAGCCCTACAGGCTACGAGCAGTACTTC. J is TRBJ2-7 and V is TRBV2; the D gene is possibly TRBD1 (5 bases). Per the germline V gene, CDR1 is SNHLY and CDR2 is FYNNEI. The ends were cut back, 6 bases at V and 3 bases at J, with 9 bases in the middle. The CDR3 contains 12 residues.

This rearrangement joins TRBV6-6 to TRBJ1-2; 7 bases agree with TRBD1. Losses at the gene ends were 6 bases for V and 3 bases for J; bases not matched to a gene: 7. The CDR3 covers 14 residues. The germline gives CDR1 MNHNY, CDR2 SVGAGI (reference sequence). The CDR3 spells CASSPGTAHYGYTF. CDR3 nucleotide sequence: TGTGCCAGCAGCCCCGGGACAGCCCACTATGGCTACACCTTC.

The chain carries TRBV19 and TRBJ2-7, with a tentative D call TRBD1 (6 bases). With 10 bases removed from V and 0 bases from J, the gap between germline ends came to 16 bases. This CDR3 has 14 residues. The germline CDR1 and CDR2 sequences are LNHDA and SQIVND (reference sequence). The CDR3 region has the DNA TGTGCCACCGGGATCCGGGACAACTCCTACGAGCAGTACTTC. Amino acid sequence: CATGIRDNSYEQYF.

DNA for the CDR3: TGTGCCAGCAGCGGACTAGCGGGAGGGCCATCCGAGCAGTACTTC. This codes for CASSGLAGGPSEQYF. This chain joins TRBV9 and TRBJ2-7; 14 bases are a match to TRBD2. V lost 3 bases and J lost 6; bases outside the gene matches: 5. Per germline, CDR1 SGDLS and CDR2 YYNGEE. There are 15 residues in the CDR3.

V is TRBV4-3 and J is TRBJ1-5; 10 nucleotides align to TRBD1. The CDR3 covers 18 residues. CDR1 is LGHNA and CDR2 is YSLEER in the germline V gene. The V gene end was trimmed by 1 base and the J gene end by 0 bases; junction bases not matched to a gene: 6. The CDR3 here is CASSQGPGQGYSNQPQHF. The CDR3 DNA follows: TGCGCCAGCAGCCAAGGCCCGGGACAGGGGTATAGCAATCAGCCCCAGCATTTT.

The chain combines TRBV5-1 with TRBJ1-4; 9 nucleotides line up with TRBD1. This CDR3 is 14 amino acids long. After removal of 5 bases from V and 7 bases from J, the junction contained 6 bases not matched to a gene. Germline CDR1 and CDR2: SGHRS and YFSETQ. The CDR3 loop reads CASSFGTGREKLFF. CDR3 DNA: TGCGCCAGCAGTTTCGGGACAGGGCGTGAAAAACTGTTTTTT.

The chain recombines TRBV7-3 with TRBJ1-1; weak D call: TRBD1 (5 bases). Looked up from germline, CDR1 is SGHTA and CDR2 is FQGTGA. There are 15 residues in the CDR3. The V and J ends lost 2 bases and 1 base respectively, with 11 bases between them. As DNA, the CDR3 is TGTGCCAGCAGCTTAGCGGGGGGACGGAACACTGAAGCTTTCTTT. Translated, it gives CASSLAGGRNTEAFF.

To note about this clone: Compared with germline, one end of the junction differs, possibly owing to a read error. This chain joins TRBV7-7 and TRBJ1-5; a possible D gene is TRBD1 (5 bases). The CDR3 covers 13 residues. Germline loops: CDR1 SSHAT, CDR2 FNYEAQ (reference sequence). CDR3 sequence: CASSSDTSSPQHF. The CDR3 DNA reads TGTGCTAGCAGCTCGGACACGTCTTCCCCCCAGCATTTT. The full variable domain, its missing parts supplied by reference TRBV7-7 and TRBJ1-5, is GAGVSQSPRYKVTKRGQDVTLRCDPISSHATLYWYQQALGQGPEFLTYFNYEAQPDKSGLPSDRFSAERPEGSISTLTIQRTEQRDSAMYRCASSSDTSSPQHFGDGTRLSIL.

This clone appeared a few times. This chain connects TRBV6-5 to TRBJ2-5, with TRBD2 matching over 7 bases. The CDR3 length is 14 residues. The V and J ends lost 6 bases and 4 bases, in that order; junction bases with no gene match: 8. Germline CDR1 reads MNHEY; CDR2 reads SVGAGI. CDR3 sequence (DNA): TGTGCCAGCAGCCAAGGACTAGTCTTAGAGACCCAGTACTTC. Encoded protein: CASSQGLVLETQYF.

The table lists this clone with a few counts. The gene calls are TRBV18 and TRBJ1-2; 9 bases map to TRBD1. The germline CDR1 and CDR2 sequences are KGHSH and LQKENI. The V segment lost 0 bases and the J segment 4 bases; nucleotides outside the gene matches: 3. This CDR3 is built from 15 residues. In DNA form, the CDR3 reads TGTGCCAGCTCACCACCGAAGACAGGGGGCTATGGCTACACCTTC. This encodes CASSPPKTGGYGYTF.

The chain carries TRBV2 and TRBJ1-2; 8 nucleotides agree with TRBD1. V shed 5 bases, J shed 3 bases, and the junction held 2 bases outside the gene matches. This CDR3 has 13 residues. Germline V CDR1 and CDR2: SNHLY, FYNNEI. CDR3 residues: CASSPGGDYGYTF. The CDR3 DNA follows: TGTGCCAGCAGTCCAGGGGGCGACTATGGCTACACCTTC.

V and J are TRBV5-4 and TRBJ2-3; 9 bases line up with TRBD1. After removal of 4 bases from V and 6 bases from J, the junction contained 6 bases not matched to a gene. Germline lookup yields CDR1 SGHNT and CDR2 YYREEE (reference sequence). This CDR3 is built from 14 residues. Here the CDR3 reads CASSPGTGYDTQYF. In DNA form, the CDR3 reads TGTGCCAGCAGCCCCGGGACAGGGTACGATACGCAGTATTTT.

The chain employs TRBV29-1 and TRBJ2-2; D unresolved. V lost 5 bases, J lost 4 bases, and 20 bases lay in between. CDR1 SQVTM and CDR2 ANQGSEA come from the germline V gene. This CDR3 spans 16 amino acids. The DNA for the CDR3 is TGCAGCGTTCTTCTATCCCTCGGCGGCGGCACCGGGGAGCTGTTTTTT. Residues: CSVLLSLGGGTGELFF.

The V gene is TRBV6-5, the J gene TRBJ2-2, with D tentatively TRBD2 (7 bases). This CDR3 has 15 residues. With 2 bases removed from V and 4 bases from J, the gap between germline ends came to 11 bases. Germline CDR1 and CDR2: MNHEY and SVGAGI. The CDR3 reads CASSYGGAGTGELFF. The CDR3 coding sequence is TGTGCCAGCAGTTACGGGGGGGCGGGCACCGGGGAGCTGTTTTTT.

This chain joins TRBV7-8 and TRBJ2-2; maybe TRBD2 (6 bases). The CDR3 loop spans 15 amino acids. V was clipped by 6 bases and J by 4 bases, with 15 bases between them. CDR1 is SGHVS and CDR2 is FQNEAQ in the germline V gene. The CDR3 DNA sequence: TGTGCCAGCAGATCCAGGGCGGGAAGCACCGGGGAGCTGTTTTTT. Its protein is CASRSRAGSTGELFF.

This clone was found a few times. The genes are TRBV4-2 and TRBJ1-3; D is uncertain. Trimming left V 1 base short and J 7 bases short, with 11 bases between. This CDR3 is 14 amino acids long. Germline CDR1 LGHNA, CDR2 YNFKEQ. The CDR3 region has the DNA TGTGCCAGCAGCCAAGGGGTCATCAGGAACACCATATATTTT. This encodes CASSQGVIRNTIYF.

The rearrangement joins TRBV19 to TRBJ1-5; the match to TRBD1 covers 8 bases. The ends lost 0 bases at V and 6 bases at J; junction bases unmatched: 7. The CDR3 spans 16 residues. Germline V gene sequence: CDR1 LNHDA, CDR2 SQIVND (reference sequence). The CDR3 is CASSIDRDRRSQPQHF. The CDR3 DNA follows: TGTGCCAGTAGTATAGATCGGGACAGGAGGTCTCAGCCCCAGCATTTT.

The V call is TRBV29-1, the J call TRBJ2-5; D possibly corresponds to TRBD1 (5 bases). CDR1 and CDR2 (germline): SQVTM, ANQGSEA. The CDR3 has 12 residues. V was clipped by 3 bases and J by 4 bases, with 9 bases between them. The CDR3 DNA sequence: TGCAGCGTTGATTCAACAGGAGAGACCCAGTACTTC. It translates to CSVDSTGETQYF.

The CDR3 is CASSPRTDPSGEQYF. The CDR3 coding sequence is TGTGCCAGCAGCCCCCGGACAGACCCCAGCGGGGAGCAGTACTTC. V usage is TRBV7-8 and J usage is TRBJ2-5; perhaps TRBD2 as D (7 bases). Trimming took 5 bases from V and 11 from J, leaving 24 bases between them. The CDR3 is made up of 15 amino acids. Germline CDR1 and CDR2: SGHVS and FQNEAQ.

The chain links TRBV2 to TRBJ2-1; D not certain. The germline gives CDR1 SNHLY, CDR2 FYNNEI. This CDR3 is 14 amino acids long. V lost 3 bases, J lost 0 bases, and 6 bases lay in between. Here the CDR3 reads CASSDPSSYNEQFF. In nucleotides, the CDR3 is TGTGCCAGCAGTGACCCTAGCTCCTACAATGAGCAGTTCTTC.

The chain has TRBV19 and TRBJ2-3, with TRBD2 matching over 7 bases. The CDR3 length is 15 residues. Germline trimming cut 1 base from V and 2 bases from J; bases unmatched to any gene: 3. Germline CDR1 LNHDA, CDR2 SQIVND (reference sequence). The DNA for the CDR3 is TGTGCCAGTAGTATAGGAGCGGGAACCACAGATACGCAGTATTTT. Translated: CASSIGAGTTDTQYF. The full variable domain, in which reference TRBV19 and TRBJ2-3 provide the parts outside the CDR3, is DGGITQSPKYLFRKEGQNVTLSCEQNLNHDAMYWYRQDPGQGLRLIYYSQIVNDFQKGDIAEGYSVSREKKESFPLTVTSAQKNPTAFYLCASSIGAGTTDTQYFGPGTRLTVL.

In its sample, this clone was seen a few times. The chain carries TRBV6-5 and TRBJ2-7; D is possibly TRBD2 (6 bases). Between the trimmed V and J ends, which lost 6 bases and 1 base, there was a span of 13 bases. This CDR3 contains 14 residues. The germline CDR1 and CDR2 sequences are MNHEY and SVGAGI. This CDR3 reads CASSREDVSYEQYF. Here the CDR3 DNA reads TGTGCCAGCAGCAGGGAGGACGTGTCCTACGAGCAGTACTTC.